Listed below are T cell receptor beta chains from one sample, sequenced in a study of T cells expressing NK-cell markers. Reprocessing the 5' RACE reads, TCRdb reports a single entry for every CDR3 protein and omits DNA. Its table lists roughly 280,000 distinct CDR3 sequences. Sequencing input: blood T cells: a sorted CD56 or NKG2C T cell subset, CD4+ or CD8+ T cells, or bulk PBMC T cells (not recorded which). These receptors originate from a man between 18 and 35 years old in good health. Each CDR3 is given with its conserved first and last residue. Each record gives: CDR3 length, J gene, V gene, CDR3 protein.

13,TRBJ2-1,TRBV20-1,CSAPKVGGDEQFF
13,TRBJ2-5,TRBV20-1,CSAAGRARETQYF
16,TRBJ2-3,TRBV7-9,CASSLGGSGSGDTQYF
14,TRBJ1-5,TRBV18,CASSPLGEDQPQHF
16,TRBJ2-1,TRBV15,CATSRGRLAGANEQFF
17,TRBJ2-1,TRBV4-1,CASSHHPLATPYNEQFF
11,TRBJ1-1,TRBV7-9,CASSRTVEAFF
12,TRBJ2-7,TRBV15,CATGQGTYEQYF
16,TRBJ2-3,TRBV24-1,CATSDPAGPSTDTQYF
14,TRBJ2-1,TRBV19,CASSGTGTYNEQFF
14,TRBJ2-7,TRBV7-2,CASSYRGRAYEQYF
16,TRBJ2-1,TRBV24-1,CATSDRVGRNYNEQFF
16,TRBJ1-4,TRBV29-1,CSVLVSGIIANEKLFF
13,TRBJ2-5,TRBV29-1,CSVGLVLKETQYF
14,TRBJ1-5,TRBV18,CASSPGETNQPQHF
13,TRBJ1-2,TRBV6-1,CASTGQENYGYTF
12,TRBJ2-3,TRBV10-3,CAATGSTDTQYF